The 4 T cell receptor beta chains listed next were all sequenced from one sample in a study of CD8+ T cells in alopecia areata. Extraction of RNA preceded its reverse transcription into cDNA, which served as the sequencing template. Repertoires were generated with immunoSEQ multiplex PCR, while TCRdb's copy carries only in-frame clones and drops some. In the table there are 200,000 to 250,000 clones, 56% of which are singletons. The sequenced material came from CD8+ T cells sorted from blood. All receptors derive from a human donor in good health.

The chain is built from TRBV29-1 and TRBJ2-7; TRBD1 or TRBD2 may be the D gene (6 bases each). CDR3 length: 13 residues. Trimming stripped 5 bases from V and 3 bases from J, with 14 bases between. Germline CDR1 SQVTM, CDR2 ANQGSEA. CDR3: CSVRAGGGYEQYF. The CDR3 bases are TGCAGCGTTCGGGCCGGGGGCGGCTACGAGCAGTACTTC.

This chain joins TRBV5-1 and TRBJ2-2; D may be TRBD1 (6 bases). V was shortened by 4 bases and J by 4 bases, with 8 bases between the two germline ends. The CDR3 extends over 13 amino acids. CDR1 is SGHRS, CDR2 YFSETQ, per germline. The CDR3 DNA sequence: TGCGCCAGCAGCGTACAGGGCACCGGGGAGCTGTTTTTT. This translates into CASSVQGTGELFF.

The chain uses TRBV4-1 and TRBJ1-1; 7 bases fit TRBD1. V was clipped by 2 bases and J by 1 base; unmatched bases: 4. The CDR3 consists of 15 residues. Germline CDR1 reads MGHRA; CDR2 reads YSYEKL. CDR3 sequence reads: CASSQPGTENTEAFF. CDR3 DNA: TGCGCCAGCAGCCAACCCGGGACAGAGAACACTGAAGCTTTCTTT.

The sample holds a few counts of this clone. This chain connects TRBV6-5 to TRBJ1-2, with 7 bases that match TRBD1. With 5 bases clipped from V and 4 bases from J, the junction kept 7 bases outside the gene matches. This CDR3 region has 14 residues. Germline CDR1 and CDR2: MNHEY and SVGAGI. In DNA form, the CDR3 reads TGTGCCAGCAGTGACCCAGGGGACAGCTATGGCTACACCTTC. Amino acids: CASSDPGDSYGYTF.